These 17 T cell receptor beta chains share one sample of origin, sequenced in a study of T cell clonality in common variable immunodeficiency. Clones were read by immunoSEQ multiplex PCR, and TCRdb kept only the in-frame ones, dropping some. The sample is made up of about 34,000 clones, none counted only once. Study conclusions and caveats: In common variable immunodeficiency, TCR beta chains reportedly carried fewer deletions and N-nucleotide insertions.

These TCRs' antigens remain unknown. The specimen sequenced was peripheral blood mononuclear cells. Every receptor here comes from a human donor with common variable immunodeficiency.

This clone was detected a few times. The sequenced fragment ends 3 residues before the CDR3 boundary, so the rest is inferred from the germline J gene. The V call is TRBV5-3, the J call TRBJ2-7; the D gene is possibly TRBD2 (6 bases). TRBV5-3 is treated as an ORF (open reading frame) with a function not yet certain. There are 13 residues in the CDR3. The V end lost 0 bases, the J end lost 2 bases, and 6 bases lay between the germline ends. The CDR3 protein is CARSLGLAYEQYF. CDR3 bases read: TGTGCCAGAAGCTTGGGACTAGCCTACGAG.

This clone was observed a handful of times. The read halts 3 residues ahead of the CDR3 end, with the missing end drawn from the germline J gene. V is TRBV6-2 or TRBV6-3 and J is TRBJ2-1, with 7 bases aligning to TRBD1. Germline V gives CDR1 MNHEY, CDR2 SVGEGT. This CDR3 has 16 residues. Trimming at V came to 4 bases and at J to 0 bases, leaving 6 bases not matched to a gene. CDR3 sequence reads: CASSSSRDSSYNEQFF. CDR3 bases read: TGTGCCAGCAGTTCCTCCCGGGACAGCTCCTACAATGAG.

This clone occurred many times. The read is 3 residues too short to cover the CDR3 end, so that end is filled in from the germline J gene. J is TRBJ1-2 and V is TRBV7-2; TRBD1 matches at 9 bases. CDR1 SGHTA and CDR2 FQGNSA come from the germline V gene. J lost 3 bases, V lost 7 bases, and 6 bases had no gene match. This CDR3 is 14 amino acids long. CDR3 DNA (partial): TGTGCCAGCACTCGACAGGGGGTGGACTATGGC. Amino acid sequence: CASTRQGVDYG. In full, the CDR3 is CASTRQGVDYGYTF.

Ten or more counts support this clone. The observed sequence ends 3 residues before the CDR3 terminus, with the missing tail filled in from the germline J gene. The V call is TRBV5-1, the J call TRBJ2-4; 8 bases are a match to TRBD2. V lost 5 bases to trimming and J lost 0 bases; unmatched junction nucleotides: 16. Germline CDR1 SGHRS, CDR2 YFSETQ. The CDR3 consists of 19 residues. CDR3 residues: CASSQALPLSGIAKNIQYF. CDR3 DNA (partial): TGCGCCAGCAGTCAAGCCCTCCCTCTTAGCGGGATAGCCAAAAACATT.

In its sample, this clone was seen a few times. The DNA ends 3 residues before the CDR3 does, and the rest of the CDR3 is filled in from the germline J gene. The chain uses TRBV6-4 and TRBJ1-6, with 8 nucleotides matching TRBD1. The CDR3 covers 15 residues. The J segment lost 3 bases and the V segment lost 3 bases, leaving 1 base of the junction unmatched. Looked up from germline, CDR1 is MRHNA and CDR2 is SNTAGT. The CDR3 loop reads CASSEGQVYNSPLHF. The CDR3 bases that were read are TGTGCCAGCAGTGAGGGACAGGTCTATAATTCACCC.

This clone was observed a handful of times. The read ends 3 residues shy of where the CDR3 ends; the end is completed using the germline J gene. The V call is TRBV19, the J call TRBJ1-5; tentative D call: TRBD1 (5 bases). Per the germline V gene, CDR1 is LNHDA and CDR2 is SQIVND (reference sequence). This CDR3 comprises 14 residues. The V end was cut by 6 bases, the J end by 0 bases, with 9 bases between. The CDR3 is CASRTDHSNQPQHF. The CDR3 bases that were read are TGTGCCAGTAGGACAGACCATAGCAATCAGCCC.

A note on this clone: The read gets to within 3 residues of the CDR3 end, and the germline J gene fills in the rest. V usage is TRBV23-1 and J usage is TRBJ2-7; 9 nucleotides agree with TRBD1. TRBV23-1 is an ORF; its function is uncertain. CDR3 size: 16 residues. Trimming took 2 bases from V and 5 from J; bases not matched to a gene: 10. The sequenced CDR3 bases are TGCGCCAGCAGTCAAAGGGGACAGGGTGGGCCCAACGAG. It encodes CASSQRGQGGPNE. The complete CDR3 reads CASSQRGQGGPNEQYF.

This clone was counted a few times. The CDR3 end is not reached by the read, which stops 3 residues before it; the germline J gene fills it in. The chain has TRBV6-1 and TRBJ2-5; 9 bases fit TRBD1. CDR3 length: 17 residues. V lost 1 base to trimming and J lost 1 base; unmatched junction nucleotides: 7. In germline, CDR1 is MNHNS, CDR2 SASEGT. The CDR3 sequence is CASSEVWDRAFQETQYF. CDR3 DNA (partial): TGTGCCAGCAGTGAAGTGTGGGACAGGGCTTTCCAAGAGACC.

On this clone itself: The sequenced fragment ends 3 residues before the CDR3 boundary, so the rest is inferred from the germline J gene. The chain carries TRBV7-9 and TRBJ2-3; the match to TRBD2 covers 7 bases. Germline V gene lookup returns CDR1 SEHNR and CDR2 FQNEAQ (reference sequence). This CDR3 has 15 residues. V lost 8 bases to trimming and J lost 2 bases; unmatched junction nucleotides: 10. CDR3 DNA (partial): TGTGCCAGCCGGGCTTATGGGGACTACACAGATACG. As protein: CASRAYGDYTDT. The entire CDR3 reads CASRAYGDYTDTQYF.

There are many counts of this clone. CDR3 bases read: TGTGCCAGCAGTCACAGGGGCTCTGGGGCCAACGTC. It specifies CASSHRGSGANV. Given in full, the CDR3 is CASSHRGSGANVLTF. The chain uses TRBV12-3 or TRBV12-4 and TRBJ2-6; 7 nucleotides align to TRBD1. The read comes to an end 3 residues before the CDR3 does, leaving the germline J gene to fill in the end. V lost 5 bases to trimming and J lost 0 bases; unmatched junction nucleotides: 1. There are 15 residues in the CDR3.

A note on this clone: The observed sequence ends 3 residues before the CDR3 terminus, with the missing tail filled in from the germline J gene. J is TRBJ1-1 and V is TRBV11-2; no clear D. V shed 3 bases and J shed 2 bases, with 7 bases lying between them. The CDR3 totals 13 residues. Germline values: CDR1 SGHAT, CDR2 FQNNGV. CDR3 bases read: TGTGCCAGCAGCTTTAGAGTAAACACTGAA. Its translation: CASSFRVNTE. From start to end, the CDR3 is CASSFRVNTEAFF.

This clone has only a few counts. From the germline J gene comes the end of the CDR3, since the read stops 3 residues before it. V gene TRBV7-9 combines with J gene TRBJ2-5; tentative D call: TRBD1 (5 bases). The CDR3 covers 13 residues. V dropped 4 bases and J dropped 1 base, with 7 bases sitting between them. Germline V gene sequence: CDR1 SEHNR, CDR2 FQNEAQ (reference sequence). This chain's CDR3 is CASSSDTQETQYF. Incomplete CDR3 DNA: TGTGCCAGCAGCTCGGACACCCAAGAGACC.

This clone showed up many times. The sequence runs out 3 residues before the end of the CDR3; the remainder is reconstructed from the germline J gene. The J gene is TRBJ2-5, the V gene TRBV29-1, with 9 positions matching TRBD1. With V trimmed by 6 bases and J by 5 bases, 10 bases remained unmatched. The CDR3 runs 14 residues. Germline CDR1 is SQVTM and CDR2 is ANQGSEA. The CDR3 sequence: CSVSDRGIEETQYF. The sequenced part of the CDR3 DNA is TGCAGCGTAAGCGACAGGGGGATCGAGGAGACC.

There are a few counts of this clone. The CDR3 extends 3 residues past the end of the read, so its final part is completed from the germline J gene. The gene calls are TRBV19 and TRBJ2-7, with 11 bases matching TRBD2. The length of the CDR3 is 16 residues. Germline CDR1 LNHDA, CDR2 SQIVND (reference sequence). Trimming at V came to 1 base and at J to 0 bases, leaving 2 bases not matched to a gene. The CDR3 loop is CASSIGTSGSSYEQYF. The part of the CDR3 DNA that was read is TGTGCCAGTAGTATAGGTACTAGCGGGAGCTCCTACGAG.

This clone was seen at least ten times. The read ends 3 residues early relative to the CDR3; the germline J gene fills the gap. V is TRBV9 and J is TRBJ2-2; D might be TRBD1 (6 bases). Germline assignment: CDR1 SGDLS and CDR2 YYNGEE. CDR3 length equals 17 residues. V lost 3 bases and J lost 0, with 15 bases in between. The CDR3 region is CASSAPRTAPNTGELFF. Partial CDR3 DNA: TGTGCCAGCAGCGCCCCCCGGACAGCGCCGAACACCGGGGAG.

At least ten counts were recorded for this clone. From the germline J gene comes the end of the CDR3, since the read stops 3 residues before it. V and J are TRBV20-1 and TRBJ2-1; TRBD2 matches 8 bases. V was pared by 3 bases and J by 9 bases, with 7 bases of the junction left unmatched. From germline, CDR1 is DFQATT and CDR2 SNEGSKA (reference sequence). The CDR3 has 13 amino acids. CDR3 in amino acids: CSASRGRYGEQFF. CDR3 bases read: TGCAGTGCTAGTCGCGGGAGGTACGGTGAG.

Concerning this clone itself: The observed sequence ends 3 residues before the CDR3 terminus, with the missing tail filled in from the germline J gene. The genes are TRBV7-9 and TRBJ2-5, with 7 bases identical to TRBD2. CDR3 length equals 15 residues. Germline CDR1 reads SEHNR; CDR2 reads FQNEAQ (reference sequence). Losses at the gene ends were 0 bases for V and 1 base for J; bases not matched to a gene: 2. Incomplete CDR3 DNA: TGTGCCAGCAGCTTAGCGGGAGGGGCCCAAGAGACC. It translates to CASSLAGGAQET. From start to end, the CDR3 is CASSLAGGAQETQYF.